These 32 T cell receptor beta chains came from one sample sequenced in a study of Graves' ophthalmopathy and Graves' hyperthyroidism. RNA transcripts served as template for amplifying TCR beta CDR3 sequences. Scientists carried out first-round RT-PCR using HTBI primers and then a second-round multiplex PCR. Using its own MiXCR run on the multiplex PCR reads, TCRdb lists one record per CDR3 protein. The sample records approximately 45,000 distinct CDR3 sequences, less than 65% being singletons. Sequenced input: peripheral blood. Every receptor here comes from an adult man with Graves' ophthalmopathy.

Of note for this clonotype: A junction boundary mismatches the germline segment, possibly from a read error. V usage is TRBV25-1 and J usage is TRBJ2-1; 14 bases line up with TRBD2. Germline V gene data show CDR1 as MGHDK and CDR2 as SYGVNS. This CDR3 has 17 residues. The CDR3 region has the DNA TGTGCCAGCAGTGAGTATCGACTAGCGGGAGGGAGTAATGGGCAGTTCTTC. Its protein is CASSEYRLAGGSNGQFF.

This clonotype was observed many times. V usage is TRBV7-9 and J usage is TRBJ1-5; D gene uncertain. Trimming took 5 bases from V and 4 from J, leaving 9 bases between them. This CDR3 region has 13 residues. Germline loops: CDR1 SEHNR, CDR2 FQNEAQ (reference sequence). In DNA form, the CDR3 reads TGTGCCAGCAGCCCCGACGGAAATCAGCCCCAGCATTTT. As protein: CASSPDGNQPQHF. The full variable domain, its missing parts supplied by reference TRBV7-9 and TRBJ1-5, is DTGVSQNPRHKITKRGQNVTFRCDPISEHNRLYWYRQTLGQGPEFLTYFQNEAQLEKSRLLSDRFSAERPKGSFSTLEIQRTEQGDSAMYLCASSPDGNQPQHFGDGTRLSIL.

This clonotype was counted a single time. This chain uses TRBV11-3 with TRBJ2-3; D is possibly TRBD2 (6 bases). The CDR3 has 14 amino acids. Trimming shortened V by 3 bases and J by 4 bases, and 11 bases separated the two germline ends. Per the germline V gene, CDR1 is SGHNT and CDR2 is YENEEA. The CDR3 loop reads CASSLYGSPDTQYF. The CDR3 bases are TGTGCCAGCAGCTTGTACGGGAGTCCAGATACGCAGTATTTT.

This clonotype was detected once. The chain couples TRBV10-2 to TRBJ2-6; D is ambiguous. The V gene's germline CDR1 is WSHSY and CDR2 SAAADI. The CDR3 loop spans 12 amino acids. Trimming took off 6 bases at V and 2 bases at J, with 2 bases between the two ends. The CDR3 region is CASRAGANVLTF. The CDR3, as DNA: TGCGCCAGCAGGGCTGGGGCCAACGTCCTGACTTTC.

This chain joins TRBV20-1 and TRBJ2-6; D gene uncertain. The CDR3 runs 15 residues. The V and J ends lost 5 bases and 0 bases respectively, with 11 bases between them. CDR1 and CDR2 (germline): DFQATT, SNEGSKA (reference sequence). CDR3 DNA: TGCAGTGCTTTGAGACCGACCTCTGGGGCCAACGTCCTGACTTTC. Its translation is CSALRPTSGANVLTF.

At least ten counts were recorded for this clonotype. The chain carries TRBV19 and TRBJ1-5; 7 bases agree with TRBD1. Germline CDR1 reads LNHDA; CDR2 reads SQIVND (reference sequence). This CDR3 is built from 15 residues. The V and J ends lost 5 bases and 3 bases, in that order; junction bases with no gene match: 7. CDR3 protein: CASSLTGRLNQPQHF. In DNA form, the CDR3 reads TGTGCCAGTAGTTTGACAGGGCGGCTCAATCAGCCCCAGCATTTT.

This clonotype was seen ten or more times. V is TRBV5-6 and J is TRBJ2-5, with TRBD1 matching 8 bases. Unmatched junction bases numbered 4, after V lost 4 bases and J lost 5 bases. CDR1 is SGHDT and CDR2 is YYEEEE in the germline V gene. The CDR3 length is 13 residues. CDR3 protein: CASSRYRGETQYF. The DNA for the CDR3 is TGTGCCAGCAGCCGATACAGGGGGGAGACCCAGTACTTC. Full variable domain (missing parts from reference TRBV5-6 and TRBJ2-5): DAGVTQSPTHLIKTRGQQVTLRCSPKSGHDTVSWYQQALGQGPQFIFQYYEEEERQRGNFPDRFSGHQFPNYSSELNVNALLLGDSALYLCASSRYRGETQYFGPGTRLLVL.

The gene calls are TRBV10-3 and TRBJ2-1, with 8 bases fitting TRBD1. The CDR3 runs to 16 residues. CDR1 ENHRY and CDR2 SYGVKD come from the germline V gene. V lost 0 bases to trimming and J lost 4 bases; unmatched junction nucleotides: 5. The CDR3 sequence is CAISESRQGSYNEQFF. For the CDR3, the DNA is TGTGCCATCAGTGAGTCGCGACAGGGGTCGTACAATGAGCAGTTCTTC.

The chain employs TRBV7-2 and TRBJ1-6, with D possibly TRBD1 on 6 matching bases. This CDR3 is 18 amino acids long. Germline CDR1 is SGHTA and CDR2 is FQGNSA. The V gene lost 3 bases and the J gene lost 10 bases, with 25 bases spanning the gap. The CDR3 sequence is CASSFRGGRAMEKSPLHF. The CDR3 DNA is TGTGCCAGCAGCTTCCGGGGGGGCAGGGCGATGGAAAAATCACCCCTCCACTTT.

To note about this clonotype: The missing conserved phenylalanine or tryptophan at the end of this CDR3 makes a read error likely. V and J are TRBV24-1 and TRBJ2-5, with TRBD1 identical over 8 bases. The J call is in doubt because the DNA end fits TRBJ2-1 better. The CDR3 runs to 15 residues. Germline lookup yields CDR1 KGHDR and CDR2 SFDVKD. The CDR3 sequence is CATSAFGTGGETQFL. The CDR3 region has the DNA TGTGCCACCAGTGCTTTCGGGACAGGTGGAGAGACCCAGTTCCTC.

J is TRBJ1-2 and V is TRBV29-1; tentatively, D is TRBD1 (5 bases). This CDR3 has 15 residues. Germline V gives CDR1 SQVTM, CDR2 ANQGSEA. V was cut by 5 bases and J by 3 bases, with 19 bases left in between. CDR3 sequence reads: CSVLDPTGGDYGYTF. In DNA, the CDR3 is TGCAGCGTTCTAGACCCAACGGGGGGGGACTATGGCTACACCTTC.

The chain carries TRBV2 and TRBJ2-3; 12 bases agree with TRBD2. Germline V gene sequence: CDR1 SNHLY, CDR2 FYNNEI. Trimming at V came to 6 bases and at J to 4 bases, leaving 5 bases not matched to a gene. The CDR3 is 15 amino acids. For the CDR3, the DNA is TGTGCCAGCAGACTAGCGGGGGGCCCATCAGATACGCAGTATTTT. Translation: CASRLAGGPSDTQYF. Based on the CDR3 plus reference TRBV2 and TRBJ2-3, the full variable domain is EPEVTQTPSHQVTQMGQEVILRCVPISNHLYFYWYRQILGQKVEFLVSFYNNEISEKSEIFDDQFSVERPDGSNFTLKIRSTKLEDSAMYFCASRLAGGPSDTQYFGPGTRLTVL.

To note about this clonotype: This CDR3 fails to terminate in the conserved phenylalanine or tryptophan, so it likely reflects a read error. The chain recombines TRBV20-1 with TRBJ1-4; 8 nucleotides agree with TRBD1. The CDR3 length is 14 residues. V trimming: 4 bases; J trimming: 5 bases; junction bases outside the gene matches: 6. The V gene's germline CDR1 is DFQATT and CDR2 SNEGSKA (reference sequence). The DNA of the CDR3 is TGCAGTGCTATGGACAGGGAAACCAATGAAAAACTGTTTCTT. It encodes CSAMDRETNEKLFL.

The V and J genes are TRBV29-1 and TRBJ1-2; a possible D gene is TRBD1 (6 bases). Deletions cut 4 bases from V and 8 bases from J, with 17 bases between. CDR3 length: 13 residues. Germline V lookup: CDR1 SQVTM, CDR2 ANQGSEA. The CDR3 loop reads CSVGSGAGEGYTF. DNA for the CDR3: TGCAGCGTTGGGTCAGGGGCGGGTGAAGGCTACACCTTC.

The V gene is TRBV7-3, the J gene TRBJ2-2; TRBD2 matches 7 bases. CDR3 length equals 16 residues. CDR1 is SGHTA, CDR2 FQGTGA, per germline. The V and J ends lost 4 bases and 1 base, in that order; junction bases with no gene match: 6. CDR3 sequence reads: CASSYASGLNTGELFF. CDR3 sequence (DNA): TGTGCCAGCAGCTATGCTAGCGGCTTGAACACCGGGGAGCTGTTTTTT.

This clonotype occurred a few times. The CDR3 region is CATSDENDGKQYF. CDR3 in DNA: TGTGCCACCAGTGATGAAAACGATGGGAAGCAGTACTTC. The rearrangement uses TRBV24-1 and TRBJ2-7; D is undetermined. CDR3 size: 13 residues. Between the trimmed V and J ends, which lost 3 bases and 8 bases, there was a span of 13 bases. The V gene's germline CDR1 is KGHDR and CDR2 SFDVKD.

DNA of the CDR3: TGTGCCAGCAGTTACGGGGGGTTCGCCTACGAGCAGTACTTC. As protein: CASSYGGFAYEQYF. This sequence joins TRBV6-2 or TRBV6-3 and TRBJ2-7; D is perhaps TRBD2 (6 bases). Looked up from germline, CDR1 is MNHEY and CDR2 is SVGEGT. V dropped 2 bases and J dropped 2 bases, with 10 bases sitting between them. The CDR3 sequence is 14 residues long.

This clonotype was detected ten times or more. V and J are TRBV20-1 and TRBJ1-1; 9 nucleotides line up with TRBD1. Germline CDR1 is DFQATT and CDR2 is SNEGSKA (reference sequence). The V gene end was trimmed by 0 bases and the J gene end by 7 bases; junction bases not matched to a gene: 6. The CDR3 loop spans 14 amino acids. The DNA for the CDR3 is TGCAGTGCTAGAGAGGACGGGACAGGGTTTGAAGCTTTCTTT. Translation gives CSAREDGTGFEAFF.

This clonotype has a count of ten or more. This sequence joins TRBV5-1 and TRBJ2-1, with D possibly being TRBD1 (6 bases). The germline V gene has CDR1 SGHRS and CDR2 YFSETQ. CDR3 size: 14 residues. V was shortened by 0 bases and J by 8 bases, with 12 bases between the two germline ends. CDR3 nucleotides: TGCGCCAGCAGCTTGGGTCAGGCAGGGGATGAGCAGTTCTTC. It yields the protein CASSLGQAGDEQFF.

This clonotype was observed many times. The chain uses TRBV28 and TRBJ1-1, with D possibly being TRBD1 (5 bases). The V end lost 2 bases, the J end lost 4 bases, and 8 bases lay between the germline ends. The CDR3 is 13 residues long. CDR1 is MDHEN, CDR2 SYDVKM, per germline. CDR3 DNA: TGTGCCAGCAGTTTAGGGGCCGGCACTGAAGCTTTCTTT. The encoded protein is CASSLGAGTEAFF. Based on the CDR3 plus reference TRBV28 and TRBJ1-1, the full variable domain is DVKVTQSSRYLVKRTGEKVFLECVQDMDHENMFWYRQDPGLGLRLIYFSYDVKMKEKGDIPEGYSVSREKKERFSLILESASTNQTSMYLCASSLGAGTEAFFGQGTRLTVV.

This clonotype was recorded many times. The chain carries TRBV5-5 and TRBJ2-2; TRBD2 agrees at 14 bases. The CDR3 runs to 16 residues. Germline loops: CDR1 SGHKS, CDR2 YYEKEE (reference sequence). The V and J ends lost 4 bases and 5 bases, in that order; junction bases with no gene match: 4. The CDR3 reads CASSPGLAGGTGELFF. CDR3 bases: TGTGCCAGCAGCCCTGGACTAGCGGGAGGAACCGGGGAGCTGTTTTTT.

The chain joins TRBV11-2 to TRBJ2-1; perhaps D is TRBD1 or TRBD2 (5 bases each). Trimming stripped 1 base from V and 2 bases from J, with 18 bases between. The CDR3 spans 18 residues. Germline assignment: CDR1 SGHAT and CDR2 FQNNGV. The CDR3 region has the DNA TGTGCCAGCAGCTTAGTTTGGGGGACGGGTGTTACCTACAATGAGCAGTTCTTC. It yields the protein CASSLVWGTGVTYNEQFF. The complete variable domain, with remaining parts taken from reference TRBV11-2 and TRBJ2-1, reads EAGVAQSPRYKIIEKRQSVAFWCNPISGHATLYWYQQILGQGPKLLIQFQNNGVVDDSQLPKDRFSAERLKGVDSTLKIQPAKLEDSAVYLCASSLVWGTGVTYNEQFFGPGTRLTVL.

Many counts were recorded for this clonotype. The chain has TRBV5-8 and TRBJ1-1; D is unresolved. The CDR3 consists of 12 residues. Trimming stripped 2 bases from V and 5 bases from J, with 7 bases between. The germline V gene has CDR1 SGHTS and CDR2 YDEGEE. The CDR3 is CASSFRATEAFF. The CDR3 nucleotides are TGTGCCAGCAGCTTTCGGGCGACTGAAGCTTTCTTT.

Only a few counts were recorded for this clonotype. The chain combines TRBV10-3 with TRBJ2-1; D might be TRBD1 (6 bases). The V gene lost 6 bases and the J gene lost 5 bases, with 14 bases spanning the gap. Looked up from germline, CDR1 is ENHRY and CDR2 is SYGVKD. The CDR3 covers 14 residues. CDR3 loop: CAIRIPQGNNEQFF. DNA of the CDR3: TGTGCCATCAGGATCCCTCAGGGGAACAATGAGCAGTTCTTC.

This clonotype was counted many times. The chain recombines TRBV5-6 with TRBJ2-2, with unresolved D. Per the germline V gene, CDR1 is SGHDT and CDR2 is YYEEEE. V was trimmed by 0 bases and J by 5 bases, leaving 5 bases between them. The CDR3 consists of 13 residues. CDR3 sequence: CASSLGITGELFF. As DNA, the CDR3 is TGTGCCAGCAGCTTGGGGATAACCGGGGAGCTGTTTTTT.

This clonotype was recorded many times. V gene TRBV6-5 combines with J gene TRBJ2-7; 10 nucleotides line up with TRBD2. The V gene end was trimmed by 0 bases and the J gene end by 3 bases; junction bases not matched to a gene: 20. Looked up from germline, CDR1 is MNHEY and CDR2 is SVGAGI. CDR3 length: 21 residues. CDR3 residues: CASSYSVSGASGSPKDYEQYF. CDR3 bases: TGTGCCAGCAGTTACTCGGTTTCCGGGGCTAGCGGGAGCCCTAAGGACTACGAGCAGTACTTC.

This clonotype was observed once. No conserved phenylalanine or tryptophan is present at the end of the CDR3, so a read error is the likely explanation. The V call is TRBV6-5, the J call TRBJ1-4; 7 bases fit TRBD1. CDR3 length equals 15 residues. The junction had 9 bases not matched to a gene; V was cut back by 7 bases and J by 4 bases. Per germline, CDR1 MNHEY and CDR2 SVGAGI. The CDR3 region is CASTRGGSDNEKLFL. CDR3 DNA sequence: TGTGCCAGCACCAGGGGGGGGTCGGATAATGAAAAACTGTTTCTT.

In the case of this clonotype: One junction end disagrees with the germline gene, perhaps due to a read error. The chain uses TRBV20-1 and TRBJ2-1; 7 nucleotides align to TRBD2. CDR3 length: 18 amino acids. Germline CDR1 reads DFQATT; CDR2 reads SNEGSKA (reference sequence). CDR3 loop: CSAAKKYGAGIPHNGQFF. DNA of the CDR3: TGCAGTGCTGCGAAGAAATACGGAGCGGGAATTCCCCACAATGGGCAGTTCTTC.

The V call is TRBV18, the J call TRBJ2-7, with 9 nucleotides matching TRBD1. CDR1 and CDR2 from the germline V gene are KGHSH and LQKENI. CDR3 length: 13 amino acids. J lost 5 bases, V lost 3 bases, and 2 bases had no gene match. In DNA, the CDR3 is TGTGCCAGCTCACCTGGACAGGGGAACGAGCAGTACTTC. The encoded protein is CASSPGQGNEQYF.

CDR3 in amino acids: CSAREVSNSPLHF. The CDR3 coding sequence is TGCAGTGCTAGAGAGGTTTCTAATTCACCCCTCCACTTT. V gene TRBV20-1 combines with J gene TRBJ1-6; D remains ambiguous. V was trimmed by 0 bases and J by 6 bases, leaving 6 bases between them. This CDR3 has 13 amino acids. Per the germline V gene, CDR1 is DFQATT and CDR2 is SNEGSKA (reference sequence).

A few counts support this clonotype. The genes are TRBV7-2 and TRBJ2-7; 7 bases align to TRBD2. J was trimmed by 0 bases and V by 5 bases; bases with no gene match: 7. The CDR3 has 15 amino acids. The germline gives CDR1 SGHTA, CDR2 FQGNSA. CDR3 DNA: TGTGCCAGCAGCAGGACTAGTCAAGGCTCCTACGAGCAGTACTTC. Translating it yields CASSRTSQGSYEQYF.

The J gene is TRBJ2-3, the V gene TRBV6-7; the match to TRBD2 covers 8 bases. TRBV6-7 is an ORF, and what it does is uncertain. This CDR3 spans 16 amino acids. The V gene end was trimmed by 0 bases and the J gene end by 3 bases; junction bases not matched to a gene: 5. CDR3 nucleotide sequence: TGTGCCAGCAGTTACTCGGTAAGCGGGAGAACAGATACGCAGTATTTT. It codes for CASSYSVSGRTDTQYF.